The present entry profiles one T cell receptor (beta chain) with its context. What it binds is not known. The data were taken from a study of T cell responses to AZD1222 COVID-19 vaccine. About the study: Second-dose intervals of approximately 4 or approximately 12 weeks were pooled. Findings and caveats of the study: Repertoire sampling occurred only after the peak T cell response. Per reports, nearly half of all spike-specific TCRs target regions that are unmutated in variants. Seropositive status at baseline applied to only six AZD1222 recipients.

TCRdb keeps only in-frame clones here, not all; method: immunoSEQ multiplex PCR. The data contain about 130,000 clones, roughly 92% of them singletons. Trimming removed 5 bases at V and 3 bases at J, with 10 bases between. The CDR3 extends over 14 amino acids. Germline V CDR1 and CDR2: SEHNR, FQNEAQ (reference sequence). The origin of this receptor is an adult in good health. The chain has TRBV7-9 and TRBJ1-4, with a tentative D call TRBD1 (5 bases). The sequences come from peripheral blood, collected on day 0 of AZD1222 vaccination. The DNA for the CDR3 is TGTGCCAGCAGCAGACAGTCCTCTAATGAAAAACTGTTTTTT. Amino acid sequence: CASSRQSSNEKLFF.